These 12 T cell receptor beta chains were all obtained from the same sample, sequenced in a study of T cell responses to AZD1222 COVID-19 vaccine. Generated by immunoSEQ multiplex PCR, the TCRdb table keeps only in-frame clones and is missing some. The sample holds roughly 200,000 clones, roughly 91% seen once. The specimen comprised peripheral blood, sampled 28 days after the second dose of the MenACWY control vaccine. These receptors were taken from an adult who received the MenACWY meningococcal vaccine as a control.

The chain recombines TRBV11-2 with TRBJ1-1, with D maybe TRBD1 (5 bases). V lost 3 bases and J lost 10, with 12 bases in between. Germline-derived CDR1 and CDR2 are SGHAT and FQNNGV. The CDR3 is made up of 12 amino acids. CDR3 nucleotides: TGTGCCAGCAGCTTGCCTATGGGGACAGCTTTCTTT. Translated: CASSLPMGTAFF.

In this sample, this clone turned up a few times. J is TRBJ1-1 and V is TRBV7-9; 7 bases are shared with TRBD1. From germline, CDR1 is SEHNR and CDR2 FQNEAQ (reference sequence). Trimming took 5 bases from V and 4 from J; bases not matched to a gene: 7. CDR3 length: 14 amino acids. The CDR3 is CASSARQGGTEAFF. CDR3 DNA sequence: TGTGCCAGCAGCGCTAGACAGGGAGGCACTGAAGCTTTCTTT.

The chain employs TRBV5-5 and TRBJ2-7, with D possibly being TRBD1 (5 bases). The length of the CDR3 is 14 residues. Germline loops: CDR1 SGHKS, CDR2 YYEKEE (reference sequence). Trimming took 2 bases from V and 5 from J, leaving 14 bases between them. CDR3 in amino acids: CASSFDERGHEQYF. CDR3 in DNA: TGTGCCAGCAGCTTCGATGAAAGGGGTCACGAGCAGTACTTC.

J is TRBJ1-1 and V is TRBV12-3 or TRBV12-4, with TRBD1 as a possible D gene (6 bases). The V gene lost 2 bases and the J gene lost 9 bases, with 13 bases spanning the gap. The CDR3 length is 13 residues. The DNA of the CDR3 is TGTGCCAGCAGTTTAATAGGGGGAAGGCAAGCTTTCTTT. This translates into CASSLIGGRQAFF.

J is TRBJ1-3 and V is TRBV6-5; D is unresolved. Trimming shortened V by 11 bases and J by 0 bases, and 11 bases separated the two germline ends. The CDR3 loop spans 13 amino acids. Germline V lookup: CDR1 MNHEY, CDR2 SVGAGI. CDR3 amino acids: CAARPGSGNTIYF. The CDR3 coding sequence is TGTGCCGCCCGGCCGGGCTCTGGAAACACCATATATTTT.

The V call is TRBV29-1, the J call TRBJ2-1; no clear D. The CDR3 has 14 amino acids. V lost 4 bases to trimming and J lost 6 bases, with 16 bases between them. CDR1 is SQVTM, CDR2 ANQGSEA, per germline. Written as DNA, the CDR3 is TGCAGCGTTGGGACCCCACCCGGAGCCAATGAGCAGTTCTTC. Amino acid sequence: CSVGTPPGANEQFF.

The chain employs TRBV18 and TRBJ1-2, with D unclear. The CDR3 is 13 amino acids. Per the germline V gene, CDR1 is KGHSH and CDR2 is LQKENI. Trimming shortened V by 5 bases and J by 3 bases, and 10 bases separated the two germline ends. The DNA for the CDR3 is TGTGCCAGCTCAGCCGCCGGGGACTATGGCTACACCTTC. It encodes CASSAAGDYGYTF.

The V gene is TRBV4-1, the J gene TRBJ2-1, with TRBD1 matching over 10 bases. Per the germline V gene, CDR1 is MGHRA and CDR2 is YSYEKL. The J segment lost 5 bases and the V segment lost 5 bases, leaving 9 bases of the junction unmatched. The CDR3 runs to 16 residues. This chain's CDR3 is CASSAPGQGPDNEQFF. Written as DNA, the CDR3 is TGCGCCAGCAGCGCACCGGGACAGGGGCCTGACAATGAGCAGTTCTTC.

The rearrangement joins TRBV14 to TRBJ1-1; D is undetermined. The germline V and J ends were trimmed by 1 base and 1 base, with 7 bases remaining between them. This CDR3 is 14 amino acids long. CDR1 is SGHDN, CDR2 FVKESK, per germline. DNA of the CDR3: TGTGCCAGCAGCCAAGCTAGAGGGAACACTGAAGCTTTCTTT. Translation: CASSQARGNTEAFF.

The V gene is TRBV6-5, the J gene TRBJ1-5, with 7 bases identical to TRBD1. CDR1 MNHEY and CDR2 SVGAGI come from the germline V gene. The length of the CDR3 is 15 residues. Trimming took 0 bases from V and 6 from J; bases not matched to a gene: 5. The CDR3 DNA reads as TGTGCCAGCAGTTACTCGACAGGGCGCGGTCAGCCCCAGCATTTT. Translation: CASSYSTGRGQPQHF.

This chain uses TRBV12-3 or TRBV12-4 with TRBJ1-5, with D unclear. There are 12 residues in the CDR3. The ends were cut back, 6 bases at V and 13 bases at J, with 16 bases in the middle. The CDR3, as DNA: TGTGCCAGCAGCCAGACCCTTCTGCGACAGCATTTT. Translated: CASSQTLLRQHF.

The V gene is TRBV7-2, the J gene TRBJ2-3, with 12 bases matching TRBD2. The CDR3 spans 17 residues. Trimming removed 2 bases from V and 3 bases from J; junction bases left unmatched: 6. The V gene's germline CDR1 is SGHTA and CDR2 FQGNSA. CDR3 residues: CASSLSLAGGRTDTQYF. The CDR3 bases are TGTGCCAGCAGCTTATCACTAGCGGGGGGTAGAACAGATACGCAGTATTTT. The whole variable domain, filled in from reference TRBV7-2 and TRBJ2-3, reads GAGVSQSPSNKVTEKGKDVELRCDPISGHTALYWYRQSLGQGLEFLIYFQGNSAPDKSGLPSDRFSAERTGGSVSTLTIQRTQQEDSAVYLCASSLSLAGGRTDTQYFGPGTRLTVL.